This T cell receptor beta chain was observed in a study of T cell changes during pregnancy in multiple sclerosis. Sequenced by immunoSEQ multiplex PCR; TCRdb stores in-frame clones only, minus some. Among about 73,000 clones listed, around 92% were seen once. The CDR3 runs to 16 residues. The V gene's germline CDR1 is SNHLY and CDR2 FYNNEI. J lost 3 bases, V lost 7 bases, and 11 bases had no gene match. Specimen: peripheral blood, collected in the third trimester of pregnancy. This chain uses TRBV2 with TRBJ2-1; 8 nucleotides agree with TRBD1. This TCR came from a female donor in good health, enrolled as a control in a pregnancy study. The CDR3 DNA reads TGTGCCAGCACGAAGGAGCCCGGGACAGGCTACAATGAGCAGTTCTTC. Translation gives CASTKEPGTGYNEQFF.